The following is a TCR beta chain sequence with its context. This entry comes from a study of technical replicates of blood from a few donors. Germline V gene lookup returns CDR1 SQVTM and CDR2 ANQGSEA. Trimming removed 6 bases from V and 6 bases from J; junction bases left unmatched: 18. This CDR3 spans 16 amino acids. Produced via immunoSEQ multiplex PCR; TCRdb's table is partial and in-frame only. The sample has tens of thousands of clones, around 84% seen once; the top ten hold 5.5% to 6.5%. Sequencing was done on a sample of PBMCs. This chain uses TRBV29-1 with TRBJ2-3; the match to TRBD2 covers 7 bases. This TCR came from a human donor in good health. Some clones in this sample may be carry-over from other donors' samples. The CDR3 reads CSVPAKRGPLLDTQYF. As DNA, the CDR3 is TGCAGCGTCCCAGCGAAGCGGGGCCCCCTTTTGGATACGCAGTATTTT.